The clone carrying this T cell receptor beta chain was observed a few times. Its target is not known. This sample was included in a study of cytomegalovirus exposure and HLA in healthy donors. Overall study: Among the approximately 420 donors who were genotyped, 70% to 90% fell in the genetic ancestry cluster that is associated with self-reported Caucasian donors. Overall study results and limits: Presence/absence analyses assumed roughly uniform sequencing depth across donors, which may not hold.

Vbeta (60) and Jbeta (13) primers were used in the PCR. Sequencing was performed with immunoSEQ multiplex PCR; in TCRdb, only in-frame clones are kept and a portion is missing. The data show over 150,000 clones, with about two thirds seen just once and approximately 3% held by the top ten. Regarding donors, all were healthy bone marrow donors. Unrecorded immune exposures were likely, despite nominal health at sampling. The V gene's germline CDR1 is DFQATT and CDR2 SNEGSKA (reference sequence). Trimming removed 3 bases at V and 10 bases at J, with 13 bases between. This CDR3 spans 11 amino acids. The sample was PBMCs. The sequence came from a woman aged 30 to 39 in good health and CMV-seronegative. The gene calls are TRBV20-1 and TRBJ2-7, with TRBD2 as a possible D gene (5 bases). Here the CDR3 reads CSASWTSNQYF. CDR3 nucleotide sequence: TGCAGTGCTAGCTGGACTTCCAATCAGTACTTC.